This T cell receptor beta chain was sequenced for a study of OX40 agonist ivuxolimab in advanced cancers. Findings and caveats of the study: CD8+ T cells (on average) carried more expanded clones than CD4+ T cells.

V lost 1 base, J lost 6 bases, and 4 bases stayed unmatched. The V gene's germline CDR1 is MGHRA and CDR2 YSYEKL. The CDR3 is 15 amino acids. TCRdb keeps only in-frame clones here, not all; method: immunoSEQ multiplex PCR. The sample lists tens of thousands of clones; approximately 80% were seen once. Note on this clone: Its matching antigen is unknown.

This rearrangement joins TRBV4-1 to TRBJ1-4, with 8 bases aligning to TRBD1. The sequences come from CD4+ or CD8+ T cells sorted from blood, collected in a trial of the OX40 agonist ivuxolimab. This sequence was found in an adult with an advanced solid tumor such as melanoma, head and neck, liver or kidney cancer. The CDR3 region is CASSQVAGGDEKLFF. CDR3 nucleotide sequence: TGCGCCAGCAGCCAAGTTGCAGGGGGCGATGAAAAACTGTTTTTT.